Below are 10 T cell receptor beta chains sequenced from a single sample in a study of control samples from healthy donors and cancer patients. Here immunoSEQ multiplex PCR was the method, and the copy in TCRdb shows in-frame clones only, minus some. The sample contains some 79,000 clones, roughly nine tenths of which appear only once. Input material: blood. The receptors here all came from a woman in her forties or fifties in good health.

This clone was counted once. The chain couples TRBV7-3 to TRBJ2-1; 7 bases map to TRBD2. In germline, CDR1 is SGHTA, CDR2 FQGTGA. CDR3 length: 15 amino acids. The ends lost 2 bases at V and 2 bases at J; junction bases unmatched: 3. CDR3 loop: CASSLGGSTYNEQFF. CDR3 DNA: TGTGCCAGCAGCTTAGGCGGGAGTACCTACAATGAGCAGTTCTTC.

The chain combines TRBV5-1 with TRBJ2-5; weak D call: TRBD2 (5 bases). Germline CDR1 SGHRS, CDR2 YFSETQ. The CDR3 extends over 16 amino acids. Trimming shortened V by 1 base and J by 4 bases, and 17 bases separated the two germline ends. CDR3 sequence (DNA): TGCGCCAGCAGCTTGTTTTTGGGAGCGGCGAGAGAGACCCAGTACTTC. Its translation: CASSLFLGAARETQYF. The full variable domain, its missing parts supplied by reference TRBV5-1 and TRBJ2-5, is KAGVTQTPRYLIKTRGQQVTLSCSPISGHRSVSWYQQTPGQGLQFLFEYFSETQRNKGNFPGRFSGRQFSNSRSEMNVSTLELGDSALYLCASSLFLGAARETQYFGPGTRLLVL.

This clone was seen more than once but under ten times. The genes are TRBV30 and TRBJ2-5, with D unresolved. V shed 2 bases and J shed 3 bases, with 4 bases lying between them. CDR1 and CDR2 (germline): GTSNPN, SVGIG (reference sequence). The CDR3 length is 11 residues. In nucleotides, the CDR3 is TGTGCCTGGAGTAATGAAGAGACCCAGTACTTC. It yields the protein CAWSNEETQYF.

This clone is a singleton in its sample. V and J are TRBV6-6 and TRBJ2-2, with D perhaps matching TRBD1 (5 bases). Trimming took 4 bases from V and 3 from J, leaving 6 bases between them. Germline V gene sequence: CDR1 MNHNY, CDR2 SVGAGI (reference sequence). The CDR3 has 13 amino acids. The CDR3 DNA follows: TGTGCCAGCAGTTCCAGGGACACCGGGGAGCTGTTTTTT. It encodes CASSSRDTGELFF.

CDR3 DNA sequence: TGTGCCAGCAGCTTGTCTGGACAGGGAACCAAAAACATTCAGTACTTC. Its translation: CASSLSGQGTKNIQYF. The V gene is TRBV5-6, the J gene TRBJ2-4; 8 positions match TRBD1. The J segment lost 2 bases and the V segment lost 1 base, leaving 5 bases of the junction unmatched. The CDR3 length is 16 residues. Germline CDR1 is SGHDT and CDR2 is YYEEEE.

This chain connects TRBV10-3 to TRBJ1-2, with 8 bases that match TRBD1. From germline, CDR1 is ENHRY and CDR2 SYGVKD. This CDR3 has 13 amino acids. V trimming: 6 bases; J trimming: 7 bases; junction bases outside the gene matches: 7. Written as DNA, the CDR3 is TGTGCCATCAGCCAGACAGGGGCCGGTGGCTACACCTTC. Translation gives CAISQTGAGGYTF.

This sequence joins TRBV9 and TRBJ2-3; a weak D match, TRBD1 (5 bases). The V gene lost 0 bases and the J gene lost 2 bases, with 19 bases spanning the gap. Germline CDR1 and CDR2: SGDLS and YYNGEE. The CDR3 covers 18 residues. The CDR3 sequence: CASSVGAGQHPATDTQYF. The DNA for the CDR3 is TGTGCCAGCAGCGTAGGGGCAGGGCAACACCCAGCCACAGATACGCAGTATTTT. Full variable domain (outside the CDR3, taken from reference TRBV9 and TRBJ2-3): DSGVTQTPKHLITATGQRVTLRCSPRSGDLSVYWYQQSLDQGLQFLIQYYNGEERAKGNILERFSAQQFPDLHSELNLSSLELGDSALYFCASSVGAGQHPATDTQYFGPGTRLTVL.

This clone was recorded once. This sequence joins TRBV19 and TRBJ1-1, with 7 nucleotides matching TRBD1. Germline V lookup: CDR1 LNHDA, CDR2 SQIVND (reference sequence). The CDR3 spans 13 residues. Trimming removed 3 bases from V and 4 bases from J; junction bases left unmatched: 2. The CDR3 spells CASSMRGPTEAFF. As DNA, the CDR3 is TGTGCCAGTAGTATGAGGGGGCCCACTGAAGCTTTCTTT.

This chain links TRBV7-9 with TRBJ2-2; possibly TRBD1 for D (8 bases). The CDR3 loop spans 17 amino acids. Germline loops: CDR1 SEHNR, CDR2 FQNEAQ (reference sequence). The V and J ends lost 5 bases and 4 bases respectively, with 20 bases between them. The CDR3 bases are TGTGCCAGCAGCGAACACACAGGGGGGAGGGTCACCGGGGAGCTGTTTTTT. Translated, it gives CASSEHTGGRVTGELFF. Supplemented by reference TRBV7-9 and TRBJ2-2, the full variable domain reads DTGVSQNPRHKITKRGQNVTFRCDPISEHNRLYWYRQTLGQGPEFLTYFQNEAQLEKSRLLSDRFSAERPKGSFSTLEIQRTEQGDSAMYLCASSEHTGGRVTGELFFGEGSRLTVL.

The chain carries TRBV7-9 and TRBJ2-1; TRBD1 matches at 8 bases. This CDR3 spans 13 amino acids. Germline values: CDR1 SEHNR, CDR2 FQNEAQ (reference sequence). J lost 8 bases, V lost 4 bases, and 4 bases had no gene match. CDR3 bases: TGTGCCAGCAGCTCTACAGGGGGACATGAGCAGTTCTTC. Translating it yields CASSSTGGHEQFF.